This T cell receptor beta chain appears in the sequencing data of a study of T cell responses to AZD1222 COVID-19 vaccine. Study-wide results and caveats: Mostly white British, mostly female donors; authors suggested clonal diversity may be underestimated. Researchers took repertoire samples only after the peak T cell response had come.

Method: immunoSEQ multiplex PCR; TCRdb's copy keeps in-frame clones and lacks some. The sample has over 90,000 clones, roughly 88% seen once; the top ten hold 20% to 25%. This CDR3 comprises 14 residues. Looked up from germline, CDR1 is SGHRS and CDR2 is YFSETQ. Trimming took 6 bases from V and 3 from J, leaving 13 bases between them. Details on this clone: As yet, its antigen is unknown.

The V gene is TRBV5-1, the J gene TRBJ2-1; D is possibly TRBD1 (6 bases). This TCR was sampled from an adult in good health. The sequences come from peripheral blood, collected on day 0 of AZD1222 vaccination. CDR3 nucleotides: TGCGCCAGCAATACAGGGAATCTCTACAATGAGCAGTTCTTC. As protein: CASNTGNLYNEQFF.